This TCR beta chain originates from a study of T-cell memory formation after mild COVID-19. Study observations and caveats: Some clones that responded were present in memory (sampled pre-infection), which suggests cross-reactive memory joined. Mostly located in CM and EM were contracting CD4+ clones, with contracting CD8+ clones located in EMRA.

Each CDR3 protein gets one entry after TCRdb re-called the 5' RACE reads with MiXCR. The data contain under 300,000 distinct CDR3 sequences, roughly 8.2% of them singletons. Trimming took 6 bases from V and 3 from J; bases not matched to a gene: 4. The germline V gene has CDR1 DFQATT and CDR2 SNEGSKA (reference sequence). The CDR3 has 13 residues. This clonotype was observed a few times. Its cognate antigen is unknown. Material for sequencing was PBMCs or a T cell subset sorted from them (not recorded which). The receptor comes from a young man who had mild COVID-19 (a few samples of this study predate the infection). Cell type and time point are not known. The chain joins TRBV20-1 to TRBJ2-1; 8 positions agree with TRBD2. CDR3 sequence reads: CSALRGVYNEQFF. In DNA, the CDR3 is TGCAGTGCGTTGCGGGGGGTCTACAATGAGCAGTTCTTC.